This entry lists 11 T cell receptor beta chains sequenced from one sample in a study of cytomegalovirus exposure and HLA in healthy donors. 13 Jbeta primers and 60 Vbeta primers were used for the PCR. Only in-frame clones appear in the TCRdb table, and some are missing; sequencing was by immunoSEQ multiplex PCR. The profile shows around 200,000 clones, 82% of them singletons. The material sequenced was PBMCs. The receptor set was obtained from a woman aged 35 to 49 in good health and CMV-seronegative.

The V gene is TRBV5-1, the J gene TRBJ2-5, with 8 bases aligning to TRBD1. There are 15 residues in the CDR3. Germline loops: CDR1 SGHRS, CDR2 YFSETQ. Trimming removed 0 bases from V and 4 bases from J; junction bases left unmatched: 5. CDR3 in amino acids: CASSLGQGILETQYF. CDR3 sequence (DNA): TGCGCCAGCAGCTTGGGACAGGGGATTTTAGAGACCCAGTACTTC.

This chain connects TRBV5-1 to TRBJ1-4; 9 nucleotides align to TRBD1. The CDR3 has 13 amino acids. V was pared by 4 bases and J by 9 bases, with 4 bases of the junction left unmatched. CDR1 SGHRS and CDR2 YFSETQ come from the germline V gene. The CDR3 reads CASSGGQGQKLFF. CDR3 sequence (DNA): TGCGCCAGCAGCGGCGGACAGGGGCAAAAACTGTTTTTT.

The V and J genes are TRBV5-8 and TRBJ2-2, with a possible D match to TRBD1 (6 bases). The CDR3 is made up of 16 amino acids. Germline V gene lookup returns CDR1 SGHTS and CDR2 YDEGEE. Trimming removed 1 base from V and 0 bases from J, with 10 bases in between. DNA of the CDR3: TGTGCCAGCAGCTTGAGACAGGTCTCGAACACCGGGGAGCTGTTTTTT. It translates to CASSLRQVSNTGELFF.

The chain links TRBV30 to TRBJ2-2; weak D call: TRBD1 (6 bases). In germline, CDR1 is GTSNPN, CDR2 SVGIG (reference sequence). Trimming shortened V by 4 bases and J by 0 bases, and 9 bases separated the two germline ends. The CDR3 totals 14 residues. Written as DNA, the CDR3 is TGTGCCTGGACCGGGACACCGAACACCGGGGAGCTGTTTTTT. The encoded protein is CAWTGTPNTGELFF.

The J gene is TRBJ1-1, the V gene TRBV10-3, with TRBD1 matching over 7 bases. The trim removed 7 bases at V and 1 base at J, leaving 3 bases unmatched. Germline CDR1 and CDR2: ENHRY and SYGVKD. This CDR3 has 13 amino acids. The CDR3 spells CAITAGGNTEAFF. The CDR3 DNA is TGTGCCATCACTGCAGGGGGGAACACTGAAGCTTTCTTT.

Here the CDR3 reads CASTQGPNQPQHF. For the CDR3, the DNA is TGTGCCAGCACACAGGGCCCTAATCAGCCCCAGCATTTT. The chain carries TRBV19 and TRBJ1-5, with D possibly TRBD1 on 6 matching bases. CDR3 length: 13 residues. Trimming removed 9 bases from V and 4 bases from J, with 13 bases in between. CDR1 is LNHDA, CDR2 SQIVND, per germline (reference sequence).

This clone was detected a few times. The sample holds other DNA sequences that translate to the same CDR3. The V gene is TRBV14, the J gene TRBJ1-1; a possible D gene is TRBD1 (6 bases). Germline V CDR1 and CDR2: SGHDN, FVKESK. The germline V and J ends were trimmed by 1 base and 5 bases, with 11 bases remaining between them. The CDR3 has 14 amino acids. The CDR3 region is CASSQVRGGTEAFF. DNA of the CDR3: TGTGCCAGCAGCCAAGTCAGGGGTGGGACTGAAGCTTTCTTT.

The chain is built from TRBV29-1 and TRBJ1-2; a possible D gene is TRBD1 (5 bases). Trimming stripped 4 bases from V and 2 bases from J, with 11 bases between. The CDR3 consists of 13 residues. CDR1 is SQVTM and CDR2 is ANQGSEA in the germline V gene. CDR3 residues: CSVGGLMNYGYTF. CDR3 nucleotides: TGCAGCGTTGGGGGACTGATGAACTATGGCTACACCTTC.

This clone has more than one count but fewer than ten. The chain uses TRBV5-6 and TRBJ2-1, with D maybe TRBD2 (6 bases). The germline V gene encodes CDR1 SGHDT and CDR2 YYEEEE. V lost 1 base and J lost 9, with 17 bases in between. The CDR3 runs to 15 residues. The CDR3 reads CASSLRGLGGREQFF. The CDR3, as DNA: TGTGCCAGCAGCTTGCGAGGGCTAGGAGGGCGTGAGCAGTTCTTC.

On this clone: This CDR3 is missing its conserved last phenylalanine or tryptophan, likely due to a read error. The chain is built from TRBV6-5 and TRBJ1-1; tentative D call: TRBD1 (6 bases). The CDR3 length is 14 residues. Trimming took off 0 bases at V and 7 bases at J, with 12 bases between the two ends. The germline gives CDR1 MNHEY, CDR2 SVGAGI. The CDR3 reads CASSYSNLDSEAFS. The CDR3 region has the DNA TGTGCCAGCAGTTACTCGAATTTGGACAGTGAAGCTTTCTCT.

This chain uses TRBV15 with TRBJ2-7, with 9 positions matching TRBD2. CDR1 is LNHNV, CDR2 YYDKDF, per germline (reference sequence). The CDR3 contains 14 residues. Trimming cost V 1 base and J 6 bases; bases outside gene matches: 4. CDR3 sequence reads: CATSRVAGVSEQYF. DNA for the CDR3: TGTGCCACCAGCAGAGTAGCGGGGGTGAGCGAGCAGTACTTC.